The 22 T cell receptor beta chains reported below all come from one sample, sequenced in a study of blood T cell repertoires in COVID-19. TCRdb keeps only in-frame clones here, not all; method: immunoSEQ multiplex PCR. The sample lists some 56,000 clones; approximately 80% were seen once. Sequenced input: peripheral blood. The receptor set was obtained from an elderly woman with acute or convalescent COVID-19.

The chain combines TRBV7-6 with TRBJ2-5, with 7 positions matching TRBD2. V lost 5 bases and J lost 0; bases outside the gene matches: 24. Germline-derived CDR1 and CDR2 are SGHVS and FNYEAQ. CDR3 length: 21 residues. As DNA, the CDR3 is TGTGCCAGCAGCCCGGAATCGGGCCGAGCGGGGTCAAACCCGTACCAAGAGACCCAGTACTTC. Protein sequence: CASSPESGRAGSNPYQETQYF.

The sample holds one count of this clone. V and J are TRBV27 and TRBJ2-1; D unclear. Trimming took 5 bases from V and 4 from J, leaving 12 bases between them. The V gene's germline CDR1 is MNHEY and CDR2 SMNVEV (reference sequence). This CDR3 has 14 residues. CDR3: CASSPQPLYNEQFF. In DNA form, the CDR3 reads TGTGCCAGCAGTCCCCAACCACTGTACAATGAGCAGTTCTTC.

This clone came up a few times. This sequence joins TRBV24-1 and TRBJ2-1; D uncertain. V was cut by 3 bases and J by 3 bases, with 5 bases left in between. CDR3 length: 13 residues. Germline CDR1 and CDR2: KGHDR and SFDVKD. CDR3 nucleotides: TGTGCCACCAGTGATCCCCGCTACAATGAGCAGTTCTTC. This encodes CATSDPRYNEQFF.

The chain combines TRBV12-3 or TRBV12-4 with TRBJ1-6; D is ambiguous. V was cut by 2 bases and J by 7 bases, with 6 bases left in between. The CDR3 contains 13 residues. CDR3: CASSLSQNSPLHF. CDR3 in DNA: TGTGCCAGCAGTTTAAGTCAGAATTCACCCCTCCACTTT.

J is TRBJ1-2 and V is TRBV18, with TRBD1 matching 8 bases. The CDR3 extends over 14 amino acids. In germline, CDR1 is KGHSH, CDR2 LQKENI. The junction had 3 bases not matched to a gene; V was cut back by 3 bases and J by 3 bases. The CDR3 DNA is TGTGCCAGCTCACCGGACAGGGAGGACTATGGCTACACCTTC. Translating it yields CASSPDREDYGYTF.

The gene calls are TRBV4-1 and TRBJ1-3, with D uncertain. There are 15 residues in the CDR3. Deletions cut 0 bases from V and 4 bases from J, with 10 bases between. The germline V gene encodes CDR1 MGHRA and CDR2 YSYEKL. CDR3 amino acids: CASSQESKIGNTIYF. As DNA, the CDR3 is TGCGCCAGCAGCCAAGAGAGTAAAATCGGAAACACCATATATTTT.

The chain combines TRBV6-1 with TRBJ2-5, with D unresolved. Trimming shortened V by 1 base and J by 5 bases, and 11 bases separated the two germline ends. The CDR3 covers 14 residues. Germline lookup yields CDR1 MNHNS and CDR2 SASEGT. The CDR3: CASSEGWASETQYF. The CDR3 coding sequence is TGTGCCAGCAGTGAAGGGTGGGCCAGTGAGACCCAGTACTTC.

This clone was seen a few times. The rearrangement joins TRBV28 to TRBJ2-1; weak D call: TRBD2 (6 bases). V lost 6 bases and J 0 bases, leaving 12 bases between the germline ends. The CDR3 sequence is 15 residues long. Germline assignment: CDR1 MDHEN and CDR2 SYDVKM. CDR3 loop: CASSSRGSSYNEQFF. The CDR3 coding sequence is TGTGCCAGCAGCTCGCGGGGCAGCTCCTACAATGAGCAGTTCTTC.

This chain links TRBV30 with TRBJ1-2; D unresolved. From germline, CDR1 is GTSNPN and CDR2 SVGIG (reference sequence). This CDR3 region has 12 residues. Between the trimmed V and J ends, which lost 0 bases and 6 bases, there was a span of 8 bases. The CDR3 here is CAWSVGRDGYTF. In nucleotides, the CDR3 is TGTGCCTGGAGTGTTGGGCGGGATGGCTACACCTTC.

This clone was seen a single time. The chain is built from TRBV24-1 and TRBJ1-2; 12 nucleotides align to TRBD1. The CDR3 runs to 16 residues. V shed 4 bases, J shed 4 bases, and the junction held 6 bases outside the gene matches. Germline V gene sequence: CDR1 KGHDR, CDR2 SFDVKD. This chain's CDR3 is CATSDGTGGGGYGYTF. In nucleotides, the CDR3 is TGTGCCACCAGTGACGGGACAGGGGGCGGCGGCTATGGCTACACCTTC.

This clone came up once. The chain has TRBV18 and TRBJ1-5; D call uncertain. CDR3 length: 15 residues. V was cut by 0 bases and J by 5 bases, with 11 bases left in between. Germline V gene lookup returns CDR1 KGHSH and CDR2 LQKENI. This chain's CDR3 is CASSPPGRVDQPQHF. The CDR3 DNA follows: TGTGCCAGCTCACCACCGGGCAGAGTTGATCAGCCCCAGCATTTT.

The chain joins TRBV5-1 to TRBJ2-7; 7 bases match TRBD2. Germline V gives CDR1 SGHRS, CDR2 YFSETQ. This CDR3 is built from 14 residues. V dropped 5 bases and J dropped 7; count of bases not matched to a gene: 12. CDR3 protein: CASRRDYSTGEQYF. CDR3 nucleotide sequence: TGCGCCAGCAGAAGGGACTATTCGACGGGAGAGCAGTACTTC.

DNA for the CDR3: TGTGCCAGCAGCTTACCGTACGGAGGGGCTTTCTTT. Translation gives CASSLPYGGAFF. This rearrangement joins TRBV7-2 to TRBJ1-1, with unresolved D. This CDR3 is 12 amino acids long. Germline CDR1 reads SGHTA; CDR2 reads FQGNSA. Trimming took 2 bases from V and 11 from J, leaving 12 bases between them.

This rearrangement joins TRBV6-5 to TRBJ1-2, with 8 nucleotides matching TRBD1. The germline V gene encodes CDR1 MNHEY and CDR2 SVGAGI. The CDR3 has 15 residues. V was pared by 2 bases and J by 5 bases, with 7 bases of the junction left unmatched. DNA for the CDR3: TGTGCCAGCAGTTACCCGGGACAGGCTATTTATGGCTACACCTTC. This codes for CASSYPGQAIYGYTF.

V usage is TRBV5-1 and J usage is TRBJ2-7; TRBD1 aligns across 9 bases. CDR1 is SGHRS, CDR2 YFSETQ, per germline. Germline trimming cut 4 bases from V and 6 bases from J; bases unmatched to any gene: 8. The CDR3 consists of 14 residues. The CDR3 nucleotides are TGCGCCAGCAGCCTGCCGGGACAGGGTTCCGAGCAGTACTTC. This encodes CASSLPGQGSEQYF.

V usage is TRBV25-1 and J usage is TRBJ1-2; perhaps TRBD1 as D (5 bases). The CDR3 extends over 15 amino acids. CDR1 and CDR2 (germline): MGHDK, SYGVNS. Trimming left V 2 bases short and J 7 bases short, with 17 bases between. CDR3 sequence reads: CASSEDTGTFVGYTF. The CDR3, as DNA: TGTGCCAGCAGTGAAGATACCGGGACTTTTGTTGGCTACACCTTC.

This chain connects TRBV5-1 to TRBJ2-7, with 8 nucleotides matching TRBD1. The J segment lost 6 bases and the V segment lost 3 bases, leaving 11 bases of the junction unmatched. The CDR3 has 15 residues. Germline CDR1 is SGHRS and CDR2 is YFSETQ. CDR3 loop: CASSSQQQGVSEQYF. CDR3 sequence (DNA): TGCGCCAGCAGCTCGCAACAACAGGGGGTGAGCGAGCAGTACTTC.

The J gene is TRBJ1-2, the V gene TRBV4-1; the D gene is possibly TRBD1 (6 bases). With 4 bases removed from V and 3 bases from J, the gap between germline ends came to 15 bases. Germline V CDR1 and CDR2: MGHRA, YSYEKL. The CDR3 is made up of 15 amino acids. The CDR3 region is CASSLVEGQHYGYTF. CDR3 sequence (DNA): TGCGCCAGCAGCCTAGTTGAAGGACAGCACTATGGCTACACCTTC.

This clone was counted once. The chain couples TRBV6-5 to TRBJ1-1, with D maybe TRBD1 (6 bases). The CDR3 consists of 15 residues. Germline values: CDR1 MNHEY, CDR2 SVGAGI. Between the trimmed V and J ends, which lost 8 bases and 3 bases, there was a span of 19 bases. The CDR3 is CASPRNGKGDTEAFF. CDR3 bases: TGTGCCAGCCCCAGGAACGGTAAGGGGGACACTGAAGCTTTCTTT.

The CDR3, as DNA: TGTGCCAGCAGCCAAGAGGGGACTTCTAACTATGGCTACACCTTC. Translation: CASSQEGTSNYGYTF. V is TRBV3-1 (or the pseudogene TRBV3-2) and J is TRBJ1-2; tentative D call: TRBD1 (5 bases). Trimming removed 0 bases at V and 0 bases at J, with 8 bases between. The CDR3 has 15 amino acids. The germline CDR1 and CDR2 sequences are LGHDT and YNNKEL (reference sequence).

The chain is built from TRBV7-8 and TRBJ2-4; weak D call: TRBD2 (6 bases). Germline V gene lookup returns CDR1 SGHVS and CDR2 FQNEAQ. V gave up 5 bases and J gave up 0 bases, with 14 bases separating them. This CDR3 contains 16 residues. The CDR3 nucleotides are TGTGCCAGCAGCCCCCCCGGGAGTACAGCCAAAAACATTCAGTACTTC. This gives the protein CASSPPGSTAKNIQYF.

V is TRBV12-3 or TRBV12-4 and J is TRBJ1-1; maybe TRBD1 (5 bases). The CDR3 totals 12 residues. Trimming stripped 6 bases from V and 7 bases from J, with 12 bases between. CDR3 nucleotide sequence: TGTGCCAGCAGCTACCAGGGCAGTGAAGCTTTCTTT. Amino acids: CASSYQGSEAFF.